Below are 25 T cell receptor beta chains sequenced from a single sample in a study of sequential checkpoint blockade in melanoma. Sequencing used immunoSEQ multiplex PCR; TCRdb keeps in-frame clones, though not all of them. The table includes 17,000 or so clones, around 78% detected once. This sample's treatment: randomized to nivolumab then ipilimumab (arm A) or the reverse (arm B). The starting material was CD8+ T cells sorted from blood (inferred from file names), obtained from a patient given nivolumab and ipilimumab in sequence. These receptors all come from a human donor with melanoma.

V and J are TRBV7-9 and TRBJ2-7; 10 bases agree with TRBD1. Trimming cost V 1 base and J 1 base; bases outside gene matches: 4. The CDR3 is 16 residues long. Germline loops: CDR1 SEHNR, CDR2 FQNEAQ (reference sequence). The CDR3 DNA follows: TGTGCCAGCAGCTTAGTGGCGGACAGGGGGTCCTACGAGCAGTACTTC. The encoded protein is CASSLVADRGSYEQYF.

The J gene is TRBJ2-7, the V gene TRBV7-3; D may be TRBD1 (6 bases). CDR3 length: 14 residues. Germline CDR1 and CDR2: SGHTA and FQGTGA. Trimming shortened V by 2 bases and J by 5 bases, and 13 bases separated the two germline ends. CDR3 sequence: CASSLGGRGHEQYF. As DNA, the CDR3 is TGTGCCAGCAGCTTAGGAGGCAGGGGCCACGAGCAGTACTTC.

A few counts support this clone. J is TRBJ2-2 and V is TRBV4-3; 9 bases fit TRBD2. The germline V gene encodes CDR1 LGHNA and CDR2 YSLEER. Trimming at V came to 0 bases and at J to 6 bases, leaving 8 bases not matched to a gene. This CDR3 spans 17 amino acids. DNA for the CDR3: TGCGCCAGCAGCCAAGATGGGACTAGCTACGCTTCCGGGGAGCTGTTTTTT. As protein: CASSQDGTSYASGELFF.

The V call is TRBV25-1, the J call TRBJ2-1; D unresolved. The CDR3 extends over 14 amino acids. Trimming removed 2 bases at V and 0 bases at J, with 5 bases between. Germline V gene lookup returns CDR1 MGHDK and CDR2 SYGVNS. The CDR3 region is CASSETNSYNEQFF. CDR3 sequence (DNA): TGTGCCAGCAGTGAAACAAACTCCTACAATGAGCAGTTCTTC.

CDR3 protein: CASSLYRGTYEQYF. The DNA of the CDR3 is TGTGCCAGCAGCCTTTACAGGGGGACCTACGAGCAGTACTTC. V is TRBV5-6 and J is TRBJ2-7, with 8 bases lining up with TRBD1. J was trimmed by 2 bases and V by 4 bases; bases with no gene match: 5. The CDR3 is 14 amino acids. The germline gives CDR1 SGHDT, CDR2 YYEEEE.

This chain connects TRBV4-1 to TRBJ1-6; D gene ambiguous. The V end lost 4 bases, the J end lost 7 bases, and 8 bases lay between the germline ends. The CDR3 loop spans 13 amino acids. CDR1 is MGHRA, CDR2 YSYEKL, per germline. The CDR3 is CASSLRTNSPLHF. The CDR3 bases are TGCGCCAGCAGCCTCAGAACCAATTCACCCCTCCACTTT.

This clone was counted between two and nine times. The CDR3 is CASSQPDRVASGIFWRCEQFF. The CDR3 nucleotides read TGCGCCAGCAGTCAACCGGACAGGGTGGCTAGCGGGATCTTTTGGAGGTGTGAGCAGTTCTTC. The V gene is TRBV23-1, the J gene TRBJ2-1; tentatively, D is TRBD2 (9 bases). TRBV23-1 falls under the ORF class, with uncertain function. The CDR3 is 21 amino acids. Trimming left V 2 bases short and J 9 bases short, with 35 bases between.

V usage is TRBV19 and J usage is TRBJ2-1; 9 bases match TRBD1. V dropped 7 bases and J dropped 2; count of bases not matched to a gene: 9. Germline values: CDR1 LNHDA, CDR2 SQIVND (reference sequence). This CDR3 comprises 16 residues. The DNA of the CDR3 is TGTGCCAGTATGATGGGGGGACAGGGAGCCTACAATGAGCAGTTCTTC. Translating it yields CASMMGGQGAYNEQFF.

This chain connects TRBV5-6 to TRBJ2-7, with TRBD1 matching over 7 bases. The J segment lost 2 bases and the V segment lost 2 bases, leaving 4 bases of the junction unmatched. CDR1 and CDR2 from the germline V gene are SGHDT and YYEEEE. The CDR3 loop spans 14 amino acids. The CDR3 here is CASSFRDSAYEQYF. CDR3 DNA: TGTGCCAGCAGCTTCCGGGACAGTGCCTACGAGCAGTACTTC.

Sample share makes this clone medium-sized. The V and J genes are TRBV28 and TRBJ2-7; D is possibly TRBD2 (5 bases). CDR1 and CDR2 (germline): MDHEN, SYDVKM. Trimming stripped 2 bases from V and 3 bases from J, with 11 bases between. The CDR3 has 14 residues. CDR3 protein: CASSLTRGLYEQYF. Here the CDR3 DNA reads TGTGCCAGCAGTTTAACTCGGGGTCTCTACGAGCAGTACTTC.

The table lists this clone with a count of one. The chain combines TRBV7-9 with TRBJ2-1; TRBD1 might be the D (6 bases). The CDR3 consists of 16 residues. CDR1 and CDR2 (germline): SEHNR, FQNEAQ (reference sequence). Deletions cut 4 bases from V and 2 bases from J, with 15 bases between. Here the CDR3 reads CASSSITRGPYNEQFF. The CDR3 DNA sequence: TGTGCCAGCAGCTCCATCACCAGGGGACCCTACAATGAGCAGTTCTTC.

The rearrangement joins TRBV6-1 to TRBJ2-7; 10 nucleotides line up with TRBD1. The germline V gene has CDR1 MNHNS and CDR2 SASEGT. V trimming: 1 base; J trimming: 0 bases; junction bases outside the gene matches: 0. The CDR3 totals 15 residues. CDR3 loop: CASSEGTGGSYEQYF. DNA of the CDR3: TGTGCCAGCAGTGAAGGGACAGGGGGCTCCTACGAGCAGTACTTC.

The chain joins TRBV6-5 to TRBJ1-6; maybe TRBD1 (6 bases). Between the trimmed V and J ends, which lost 6 bases and 7 bases, there was a span of 16 bases. The CDR3 consists of 15 residues. Germline loops: CDR1 MNHEY, CDR2 SVGAGI. CDR3 amino acids: CASSFHTGSNSPLHF. CDR3 bases: TGTGCCAGCAGCTTTCATACAGGGTCAAATTCACCCCTCCACTTT.

This chain links TRBV30 with TRBJ1-2, with unresolved D. Germline V lookup: CDR1 GTSNPN, CDR2 SVGIG (reference sequence). The length of the CDR3 is 11 residues. Trimming pared 1 base from V and 4 bases from J, leaving 4 bases between. The CDR3 bases are TGTGCCTGGAGTGACAGCTATGGCTACACCTTC. Amino acids: CAWSDSYGYTF.

The chain links TRBV2 to TRBJ2-1; 8 bases are shared with TRBD2. In germline, CDR1 is SNHLY, CDR2 FYNNEI. The CDR3 is 16 residues long. Losses at the gene ends were 1 base for V and 3 bases for J; bases not matched to a gene: 5. CDR3 DNA: TGTGCCAGCAGTGAAGTCCGAGCGGGGGACTACAATGAGCAGTTCTTC. Translation: CASSEVRAGDYNEQFF.

This sequence joins TRBV25-1 and TRBJ2-1, with D uncertain. This CDR3 is 15 amino acids long. CDR1 MGHDK and CDR2 SYGVNS come from the germline V gene. The V end was cut by 3 bases, the J end by 8 bases, with 17 bases between. CDR3: CASSDWQRNIHEQFF. CDR3 bases: TGTGCCAGCAGTGATTGGCAGCGTAATATTCATGAGCAGTTCTTC.

This chain joins TRBV5-1 and TRBJ1-5, with D tentatively TRBD1 (5 bases). The CDR3 sequence is 13 residues long. The germline CDR1 and CDR2 sequences are SGHRS and YFSETQ. The V end was cut by 1 base, the J end by 4 bases, with 6 bases between. CDR3 sequence: CASSLKGNQPQHF. Written as DNA, the CDR3 is TGCGCCAGCAGCTTGAAGGGGAATCAGCCCCAGCATTTT. The full variable domain, its missing parts supplied by reference TRBV5-1 and TRBJ1-5, is KAGVTQTPRYLIKTRGQQVTLSCSPISGHRSVSWYQQTPGQGLQFLFEYFSETQRNKGNFPGRFSGRQFSNSRSEMNVSTLELGDSALYLCASSLKGNQPQHFGDGTRLSIL.

This clone was seen a handful of times. V and J are TRBV6-1 and TRBJ2-2; 8 bases are a match to TRBD1. Germline lookup yields CDR1 MNHNS and CDR2 SASEGT. This CDR3 contains 18 residues. Trimming removed 4 bases from V and 4 bases from J; junction bases left unmatched: 14. CDR3 sequence: CASSAVGRGHVVTGELFF. The DNA of the CDR3 is TGTGCCAGCAGTGCGGTCGGCAGGGGGCATGTTGTCACCGGGGAGCTGTTTTTT.

The chain links TRBV5-6 to TRBJ2-4; 8 bases agree with TRBD2. Trimming took 3 bases from V and 4 from J; bases not matched to a gene: 3. Looked up from germline, CDR1 is SGHDT and CDR2 is YYEEEE. The CDR3 is 14 residues long. CDR3 in amino acids: CASSSGTRKNIQYF. CDR3 nucleotides: TGTGCCAGCAGCTCCGGGACTAGGAAAAACATTCAGTACTTC.

DNA of the CDR3: TGTGCCAGCAGCTTAGAGTATGGAGCGGGAGGCGGGGAGCTGTTTTTT. Residues: CASSLEYGAGGGELFF. The V gene is TRBV7-2, the J gene TRBJ2-2, with 9 bases fitting TRBD2. The CDR3 runs to 16 residues. Germline V gives CDR1 SGHTA, CDR2 FQGNSA. With V trimmed by 1 base and J by 7 bases, 7 bases remained unmatched.

The chain uses TRBV9 and TRBJ2-7; TRBD1 matches at 7 bases. The germline gives CDR1 SGDLS, CDR2 YYNGEE. V trimming: 0 bases; J trimming: 2 bases; junction bases outside the gene matches: 2. There are 14 residues in the CDR3. The CDR3 here is CASSVGDSAYEQYF. The CDR3 DNA is TGTGCCAGCAGCGTAGGGGACAGTGCCTACGAGCAGTACTTC.

The chain couples TRBV7-3 to TRBJ1-1, with TRBD1 identical over 8 bases. V lost 3 bases to trimming and J lost 1 base; unmatched junction nucleotides: 4. Germline V gives CDR1 SGHTA, CDR2 FQGTGA. The CDR3 has 15 residues. CDR3 sequence: CASSLTGEGNTEAFF. The CDR3 DNA follows: TGTGCCAGCAGCTTGACAGGGGAGGGGAACACTGAAGCTTTCTTT.

V usage is TRBV4-3 and J usage is TRBJ2-7; 7 bases align to TRBD1. The CDR3 totals 15 residues. Germline-derived CDR1 and CDR2 are LGHNA and YSLEER. Unmatched junction bases numbered 8, after V lost 1 base and J lost 5 bases. The CDR3 protein is CASSQGYRGSNEQYF. Here the CDR3 DNA reads TGCGCCAGCAGCCAAGGGTACAGGGGATCCAACGAGCAGTACTTC.

The J gene is TRBJ2-7, the V gene TRBV6-1, with TRBD2 matching over 10 bases. The CDR3 spans 15 residues. Unmatched junction bases numbered 0, after V lost 1 base and J lost 0 bases. Germline CDR1 is MNHNS and CDR2 is SASEGT. The CDR3 region is CASSEGLAGSYEQYF. CDR3 coding DNA: TGTGCCAGCAGTGAAGGACTAGCGGGCTCCTACGAGCAGTACTTC.

The chain recombines TRBV13 with TRBJ2-7; 13 bases are shared with TRBD2. The CDR3 runs to 20 residues. Germline-derived CDR1 and CDR2 are PRHDT and FYEKMQ (reference sequence). V lost 5 bases and J lost 0; bases outside the gene matches: 16. The CDR3 DNA reads TGTGCCAGCAGCAGTACCTCCGGGACTAGCGGGACTCGTCGCTCCTACGAGCAGTACTTC. Encoded protein: CASSSTSGTSGTRRSYEQYF.